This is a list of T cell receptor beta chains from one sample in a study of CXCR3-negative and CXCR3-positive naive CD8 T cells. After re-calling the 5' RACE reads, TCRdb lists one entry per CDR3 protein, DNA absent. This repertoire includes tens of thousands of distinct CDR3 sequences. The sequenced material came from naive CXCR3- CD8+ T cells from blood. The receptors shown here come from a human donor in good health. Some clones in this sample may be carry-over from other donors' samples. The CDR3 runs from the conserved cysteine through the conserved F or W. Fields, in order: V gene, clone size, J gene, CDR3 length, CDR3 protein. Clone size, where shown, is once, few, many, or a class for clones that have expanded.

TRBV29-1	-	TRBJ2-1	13	CSVEDRSYNEQFF
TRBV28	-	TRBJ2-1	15	CASTLGERGYNEQFF
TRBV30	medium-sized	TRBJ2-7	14	CAWRADSNSYEQYF
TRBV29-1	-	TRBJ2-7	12	CSVEVGDYEQYF
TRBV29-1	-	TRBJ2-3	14	CSVDGGWGSDTQYF
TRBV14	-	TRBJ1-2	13	CASEPGQGYGYTF
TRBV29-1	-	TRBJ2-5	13	CSVLAGFQETQYF
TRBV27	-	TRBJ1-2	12	CASYGGYGGYTF
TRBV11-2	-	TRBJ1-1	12	CASSSRVAEAFF
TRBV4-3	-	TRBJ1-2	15	CASSQYPGLDYGYTF
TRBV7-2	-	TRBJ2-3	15	CASSTPSNWGDTQYF
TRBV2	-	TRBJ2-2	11	CASTNTGELFF
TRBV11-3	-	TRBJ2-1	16	CASSPPRGSSYNEQFF
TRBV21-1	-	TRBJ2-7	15	CASSKWGDRGYEQYF
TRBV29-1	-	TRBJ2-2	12	CSVVRVTGELFF
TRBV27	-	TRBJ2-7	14	CASSPSDQIYEQYF
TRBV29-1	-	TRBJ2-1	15	CSVDGVVDRGNEQFF
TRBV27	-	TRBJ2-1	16	CASSLKIDPTYNEQFF
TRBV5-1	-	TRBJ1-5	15	CASSLGWGRDQPQHF
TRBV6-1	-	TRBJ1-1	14	CASSGGVGQDEAFF
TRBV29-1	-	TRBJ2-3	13	CSVTQGGTDTQYF
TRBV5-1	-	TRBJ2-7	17	CASSFTPRGTYQDEQYF
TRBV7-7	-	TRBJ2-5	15	CASSLEVYSRETQYF
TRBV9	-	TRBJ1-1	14	CASSPDRGLTEAFF
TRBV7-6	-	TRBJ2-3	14	CASSLTGSTDTQYF
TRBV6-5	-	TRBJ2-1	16	CASSYSNAGGYNEQFF
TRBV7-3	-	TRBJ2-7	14	CASSPRNKDYEQYF
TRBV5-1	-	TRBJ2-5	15	CASSDPEGWGETQYF
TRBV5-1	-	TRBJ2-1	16	CASSLAGGVRYNEQFF
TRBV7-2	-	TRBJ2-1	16	CASSLVPRGARNEQFF
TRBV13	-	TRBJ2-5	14	CASSDSTGEETQYF
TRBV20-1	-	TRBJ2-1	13	CSARGQADNEQFF
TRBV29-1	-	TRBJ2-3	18	CSVTGTSGFLASTDTQYF
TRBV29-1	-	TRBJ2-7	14	CSVLVVGSSYEQYF
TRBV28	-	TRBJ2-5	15	CASSFTPAIQETQYF
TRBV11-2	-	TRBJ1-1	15	CASSLGQTMNTEAFF
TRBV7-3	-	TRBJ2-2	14	CASRQDLNTGELFF
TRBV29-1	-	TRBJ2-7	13	CSVGQGDAYEQYF
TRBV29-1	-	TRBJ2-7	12	CSVEVVPYEQYF
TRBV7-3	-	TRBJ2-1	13	CASSSEHYNEQFF
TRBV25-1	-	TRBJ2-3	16	CASFSPPGPHTDTQYF
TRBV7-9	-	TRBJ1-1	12	CASSQEGTEAFF
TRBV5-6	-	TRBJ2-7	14	CASSYRQNPCEQYF
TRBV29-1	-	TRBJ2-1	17	CSVEMPLTSGATDEQFF
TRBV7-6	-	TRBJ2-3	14	CASSLDPSTDTQYF
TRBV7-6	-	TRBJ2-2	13	CASSLLASGELFF
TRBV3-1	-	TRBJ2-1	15	CASSQVPWGDNEQFF
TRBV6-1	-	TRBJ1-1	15	CASSGWTGENTEAFF
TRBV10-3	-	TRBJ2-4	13	CATKPGEENIQYF
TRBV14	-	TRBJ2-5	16	CASSLDRDRETETQYF
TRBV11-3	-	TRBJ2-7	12	CASSPVVYEQYF
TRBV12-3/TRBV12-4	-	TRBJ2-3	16	CASSFGQGMGTDTQYF
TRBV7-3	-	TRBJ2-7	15	CASSLTSAEGVEQYF
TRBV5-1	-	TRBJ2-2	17	CASSLVPPGTGTGELFF
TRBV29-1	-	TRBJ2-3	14	CSVEGDRGTDTQYF
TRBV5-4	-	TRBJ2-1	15	CASSLVWGHDNEQFF
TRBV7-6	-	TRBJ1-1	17	CASSLARDRGLNTEAFF